This is a list of T cell receptor beta chains from one sample in a study of blood T cell repertoires in COVID-19. The method was immunoSEQ multiplex PCR; TCRdb's version includes in-frame clones alone and lacks a portion of them. The table shows hundreds of thousands of clones, with around 90% occurring only once. The specimen was PBMCs or T cells enriched from blood (not recorded which). These receptors all come from a man aged 60 to 69 who had recovered from COVID-19. The CDR3 runs from the conserved cysteine through the conserved F or W. Fields, in order: J gene, D gene, clone size, V gene, CDR3 DNA, CDR3 protein. A D gene is named only where the DNA matches it firmly. For some rows the clone size is stated as once, few or many, or as a class when expanded; others skip it.

TRBJ1-5	NA	NA	TRBV28	TGTGCCAGCAGCATTAGCAATCAGCCCCAGCATTTT	CASSISNQPQHF
TRBJ1-1	NA	NA	TRBV4-3	TGCGCCAGCAGCCAAGACTACCCCGGGACTGTGAACACTGAAGCTTTCTTT	CASSQDYPGTVNTEAFF
TRBJ2-1	TRBD2	NA	TRBV24-1	TGTGCCACCAGTGATTCAACAGGCGGGGGGCGGCGAAACAATGAGCAGTTCTTC	CATSDSTGGGRRNNEQFF
TRBJ1-2	TRBD1	NA	TRBV24-1	TGTGCCACCAGTGGAGGACAGGGCAGCGGCTACACCTTC	CATSGGQGSGYTF
TRBJ2-7	TRBD1	NA	TRBV28	TGTGCCAGCAGTACAGGGGGCACAGCGCCTTCCTACGAGCAGTACTTC	CASSTGGTAPSYEQYF
TRBJ2-2	NA	NA	TRBV6-2/TRBV6-3	TGTGCCAGCAGTTACGCGGCCACCGGGGAGCTGTTTTTT	CASSYAATGELFF
TRBJ1-2	NA	few	TRBV28	TGTGCCAGCAGTTTCGGGGGGGGCTATGGCTACACCTTC	CASSFGGGYGYTF
TRBJ1-5	NA	NA	TRBV10-3	TGTGCCATCAGCCTGGACAGCCGCAATCAGCCCCAGCATTTT	CAISLDSRNQPQHF
TRBJ1-4	NA	once	TRBV19	TGTGCCAGTAGCGTAGACGCGGAGTATGAAAAACTGTTTTTT	CASSVDAEYEKLFF
TRBJ1-2	NA	NA	TRBV6-5	TGTGCCAGCTATTTAAGGGGATCTAACTATGGCTACACCTTC	CASYLRGSNYGYTF
TRBJ1-5	NA	NA	TRBV5-8	TGTGCCAGCAGCTCTTGGGGCAGGGGACAGCCCCAGCATTTT	CASSSWGRGQPQHF
TRBJ2-7	TRBD2	once	TRBV5-4	TGTGCCAGCAGCTTCGGGACTAGCGACTACGAGCAGTACTTC	CASSFGTSDYEQYF
TRBJ1-4	TRBD1	NA	TRBV2	TGTGCCAGCAGTAAGGACAGGGCTGACGAAAAACTGTTTTTT	CASSKDRADEKLFF
TRBJ1-2	TRBD1	NA	TRBV24-1	TGTGCCACCTCTCGGACAGGGGCGTCGGGTGGCTACACCTTC	CATSRTGASGGYTF
TRBJ2-1	NA	NA	TRBV6-5	TGTGCCAGCACACAGCAAATGAGCTCCTACAATGAGCAGTTCTTC	CASTQQMSSYNEQFF
TRBJ2-7	NA	NA	TRBV29-1	TGCAGCGTTAAACTGACTAGATACGCCTACGAGCAGTACTTC	CSVKLTRYAYEQYF
TRBJ2-3	TRBD1	NA	TRBV5-1	TGCGCCAGCAGCGCGGGACAGGGGGCGCAAACAGATACGCAGTATTTT	CASSAGQGAQTDTQYF
TRBJ2-2	TRBD1	few	TRBV29-1	TGCAGCGTTCGGACAGGGGGCTCCGGGGAGCTGTTTTTT	CSVRTGGSGELFF
TRBJ1-6	TRBD1	NA	TRBV5-6	TGTGCCAGCAGCCAAATGACGACAGGGGTGCATTCACCCCTCCACTTT	CASSQMTTGVHSPLHF
TRBJ1-2	TRBD1	few	TRBV3-1/TRBV3-2	TGTGCCAGCAGCCAACTACCCGGGACAGGGGATGCCTATGGCTACACCTTC	CASSQLPGTGDAYGYTF
TRBJ1-5	TRBD1	NA	TRBV19	TGTGCCAGTAGTATAAGGGACGGACAGGGGATTAATCAGCCCCAGCATTTT	CASSIRDGQGINQPQHF
TRBJ1-2	NA	NA	TRBV7-2	TGTGCCAGCAGCCCCCGGTCCGGACAGAGTAACTATGGCTACACCTTC	CASSPRSGQSNYGYTF
TRBJ1-4	TRBD1	NA	TRBV5-1	TGCGCCAGCAGCCTCTCCGGGACAGGAGATGAAAAACTGTTTTTT	CASSLSGTGDEKLFF
TRBJ1-2	TRBD1	once	TRBV5-1	TGCGCCAGCAGCTTAACAGGGACAGTAGCTCGGTCTAACTATGGCTACACCTTC	CASSLTGTVARSNYGYTF
TRBJ2-5	TRBD1	NA	TRBV19	TGTGCCAGTAGTGCCCGGGACAGGGGGCTCTGGGGTGAGACCCAGTACTTC	CASSARDRGLWGETQYF
TRBJ1-3	TRBD1	NA	TRBV19	TGTGCCAGTAGTGCGAGACAGGGATCCTTTACCGGAAACACCATATATTTT	CASSARQGSFTGNTIYF
TRBJ2-3	NA	NA	TRBV9	TGTGCCAGCAGCGTAGCTACAGGGCCTAGCGGATATAGCACAGATACGCAGTATTTT	CASSVATGPSGYSTDTQYF
TRBJ2-3	NA	once	TRBV21-1	TGTGCCAGCAGCCGCGGACTAGCGGGAGGGCCCGTAACAGATACGCAGTATTTT	CASSRGLAGGPVTDTQYF
TRBJ1-2	NA	NA	TRBV5-1	TGCGCCAGCAGCACCTATGCGGGAGGAGATGGCTACACCTTC	CASSTYAGGDGYTF
TRBJ1-3	TRBD1	NA	TRBV11-2	TGTGCCAGCAGCCAATTCCCCGGGACAGGGTCTATTGGAAACACCATATATTTT	CASSQFPGTGSIGNTIYF
TRBJ1-1	NA	NA	TRBV20-1	TGCAGTGCTAGTACTCCGGCCAGGGCGAACACTGAAGCTTTCTTT	CSASTPARANTEAFF
TRBJ1-4	TRBD1	NA	TRBV24-1	TGTGCCACCAGTGACTCGACAGGGACGAATGAAAAACTGTTTTTT	CATSDSTGTNEKLFF
TRBJ2-5	TRBD1	NA	TRBV29-1	TGCAGCGTTGAAGATACAGGGGGCAGGGAGACCCAGTACTTC	CSVEDTGGRETQYF
TRBJ2-3	NA	NA	TRBV11-2	TGTGCCAGCAGCTACCTCCTAACCACAGATACGCAGTATTTT	CASSYLLTTDTQYF
TRBJ1-3	TRBD1	NA	TRBV18	TGTGCCAGCTCACCAAGGGACAGGGTACGCGATGGAAACACCATATATTTT	CASSPRDRVRDGNTIYF
TRBJ2-2	NA	once	TRBV18	TGTGCCAGTTCTAGACTAGAAAGCACCGGGGAGCTGTTTTTT	CASSRLESTGELFF
TRBJ1-1	NA	NA	TRBV7-3	TGTGCCAGCAGCTTAATTGGAGATACTGAAGCTTTCTTT	CASSLIGDTEAFF
TRBJ1-1	TRBD1	NA	TRBV28	TGTGCCAGCAGTTTACGGACAGGGTTGAACACTGAAGCTTTCTTT	CASSLRTGLNTEAFF
TRBJ2-5	TRBD1	NA	TRBV11-2	TGTGCCAGCAGCTTAGTAGGGGACAGGACTATAGGAGAGACCCAGTACTTC	CASSLVGDRTIGETQYF
TRBJ2-7	TRBD1	NA	TRBV6-5	TGTGCCAGCAGTTATGGCCGACGGGACAGCTCCTACGAGCAGTACTTC	CASSYGRRDSSYEQYF
TRBJ2-2	NA	NA	TRBV18	TGTGCCAGCTCACAGTCCCTAGGGGCCGGGGAGCTGTTTTTT	CASSQSLGAGELFF
TRBJ2-1	NA	NA	TRBV3-1/TRBV3-2	TGTGCCAGCAGCCAAAGCGGGACATCCTACAATGAGCAGTTCTTC	CASSQSGTSYNEQFF
TRBJ2-7	TRBD1	NA	TRBV28	TGTGCCAGCAGGACAGGGGGGTACGAGCAGTACTTC	CASRTGGYEQYF
TRBJ2-2	TRBD2	NA	TRBV24-1	TGTGCCACCAGTGAGGATCCTAGCGGGAACCCCGGGGAGCTGTTTTTT	CATSEDPSGNPGELFF
TRBJ2-5	NA	NA	TRBV10-1	TGCGCCAGCAGTGAGATACCTGAACGGGAACCTCAAGAGACCCAGTACTTC	CASSEIPEREPQETQYF
TRBJ2-1	TRBD2	NA	TRBV7-3	TGTGCCAGCAGCCAAACTAGCGCTAACAATGAGCAGTTCTTC	CASSQTSANNEQFF
TRBJ2-5	NA	NA	TRBV6-5	TGTGCCAGCAGTTACTCTCACGGGGAGACCCAGTACTTC	CASSYSHGETQYF
TRBJ1-1	TRBD1	NA	TRBV3-1/TRBV3-2	TGTGCCAGCAGCCTGAGGACAGGGAGAGACGCTGAAGCTTTCTTT	CASSLRTGRDAEAFF